Detailed here is one T cell receptor (beta chain). This entry comes from a study of Graves' ophthalmopathy and Graves' hyperthyroidism. Trimming took 5 bases from V and 6 from J, leaving 16 bases between them. Germline CDR1 and CDR2: LNHDA and SQIVND (reference sequence). This CDR3 contains 15 residues. RNA transcripts were the source from which TCR beta CDR3 regions were amplified. The library came from an HTBI-primed first-round RT-PCR and a second-round multiplex PCR. From the multiplex PCR reads, TCRdb called clonotypes with MiXCR, one entry per CDR3 protein. Among about 230,000 distinct CDR3 sequences listed, around 45% were seen once.

V usage is TRBV19 and J usage is TRBJ1-4; the D gene is possibly TRBD1 (5 bases). Input material: peripheral blood. The receptor was isolated from an adult man with Graves' ophthalmopathy. The CDR3 DNA reads as TGTGCCAGTAGTCCGGGGGTCCGGCGGGATGAAAAACTGTTTTTT. It specifies CASSPGVRRDEKLFF.